A single sample is the source of the 28 T cell receptor beta chains below, sequenced in a study of cytomegalovirus exposure and HLA in healthy donors. Primers for the PCR totalled 60 Vbeta and 13 Jbeta. Measured with immunoSEQ multiplex PCR; TCRdb has only the in-frame clones, and not every one. The data contain about 200,000 clones, approximately 90% of them singletons. Sequencing used PBMCs. The origin of the receptors is a boy between 2 and 15 years old in good health and CMV-seronegative.

This chain connects TRBV6-6 to TRBJ2-6; D might be TRBD2 (5 bases). The CDR3 runs 15 residues. Trimming took 6 bases from V and 4 from J, leaving 13 bases between them. Germline CDR1 is MNHNY and CDR2 is SVGAGI (reference sequence). The CDR3 DNA sequence: TGTGCCAGCAGCTTACTAGGCCTCGGGGCCAACGTCCTGACTTTC. Translation gives CASSLLGLGANVLTF.

The CDR3: CASRTLAGATEQYF. CDR3 nucleotide sequence: TGTGCCAGCAGAACACTAGCGGGAGCGACCGAGCAGTACTTC. The rearrangement joins TRBV27 to TRBJ2-7; 11 bases are shared with TRBD2. V lost 6 bases to trimming and J lost 6 bases; unmatched junction nucleotides: 7. Germline V gives CDR1 MNHEY, CDR2 SMNVEV (reference sequence). The CDR3 length is 14 residues.

The chain recombines TRBV18 with TRBJ1-1, with 7 bases identical to TRBD1. The CDR3 totals 15 residues. J gave up 0 bases and V 1 base, and 2 bases lay outside the gene matches. Germline assignment: CDR1 KGHSH and CDR2 LQKENI. CDR3 in amino acids: CASSPLDRVNTEAFF. The CDR3 nucleotides read TGTGCCAGCTCACCACTCGACAGGGTGAACACTGAAGCTTTCTTT.

The chain has TRBV5-4 and TRBJ2-1; 7 bases are a match to TRBD2. Germline V gene data show CDR1 as SGHNT and CDR2 as YYREEE (reference sequence). J was trimmed by 1 base and V by 0 bases; bases with no gene match: 1. The CDR3 loop spans 15 amino acids. In DNA form, the CDR3 reads TGTGCCAGCAGCTTGGTGGGAGGGTCCTACAATGAGCAGTTCTTC. Translating it yields CASSLVGGSYNEQFF. Full variable domain (rest looked up from reference TRBV5-4 and TRBJ2-1): ETGVTQSPTHLIKTRGQQVTLRCSSQSGHNTVSWYQQALGQGPQFIFQYYREEENGRGNFPPRFSGLQFPNYSSELNVNALELDDSALYLCASSLVGGSYNEQFFGPGTRLTVL.

V usage is TRBV2 and J usage is TRBJ1-1; no reliable D call. This CDR3 contains 11 residues. Germline loops: CDR1 SNHLY, CDR2 FYNNEI. The germline V and J ends were trimmed by 8 bases and 1 base, with 5 bases remaining between them. CDR3 DNA: TGTGCCAGCGGGCAGAACACTGAAGCTTTCTTT. Its protein is CASGQNTEAFF.

This chain uses TRBV7-9 with TRBJ2-7; the match to TRBD2 covers 9 bases. After removal of 3 bases from V and 5 bases from J, the junction contained 14 bases not matched to a gene. Germline values: CDR1 SEHNR, CDR2 FQNEAQ (reference sequence). This CDR3 has 17 residues. The CDR3 region has the DNA TGTGCCAGCAGCTTCCTGTCTTTGGCGGGAGGGCAAAACGAGCAGTACTTC. Translating gives CASSFLSLAGGQNEQYF. The variable domain in full, completed from reference TRBV7-9 and TRBJ2-7, reads DTGVSQNPRHKITKRGQNVTFRCDPISEHNRLYWYRQTLGQGPEFLTYFQNEAQLEKSRLLSDRFSAERPKGSFSTLEIQRTEQGDSAMYLCASSFLSLAGGQNEQYFGPGTRLTVT.

The V call is TRBV19, the J call TRBJ2-2, with D hard to call. The germline V gene has CDR1 LNHDA and CDR2 SQIVND (reference sequence). The CDR3 length is 15 residues. V was cut by 1 base and J by 6 bases, with 12 bases left in between. The CDR3 DNA follows: TGTGCCAGTAGTATAGGCCTCACCGGGTCCGGGGAGCTGTTTTTT. This sequence encodes CASSIGLTGSGELFF. The full variable domain, completed using reference TRBV19 and TRBJ2-2, is DGGITQSPKYLFRKEGQNVTLSCEQNLNHDAMYWYRQDPGQGLRLIYYSQIVNDFQKGDIAEGYSVSREKKESFPLTVTSAQKNPTAFYLCASSIGLTGSGELFFGEGSRLTVL.

The CDR3 protein is CASSLATGVLETQYF. The CDR3 DNA is TGCGCCAGCAGCTTGGCGACAGGGGTTTTGGAGACCCAGTACTTC. J is TRBJ2-5 and V is TRBV5-1; 8 nucleotides align to TRBD1. V dropped 0 bases and J dropped 5; count of bases not matched to a gene: 6. The CDR3 loop spans 15 amino acids. Germline CDR1 is SGHRS and CDR2 is YFSETQ.

V gene TRBV5-1 combines with J gene TRBJ2-7; TRBD1 agrees at 11 bases. In germline, CDR1 is SGHRS, CDR2 YFSETQ. This CDR3 has 15 amino acids. V shed 3 bases, J shed 2 bases, and the junction held 4 bases outside the gene matches. The CDR3 protein is CASSWGQGVPYEQYF. In DNA form, the CDR3 reads TGCGCCAGCAGCTGGGGACAGGGGGTACCCTACGAGCAGTACTTC.

The chain links TRBV15 to TRBJ2-1; weak D call: TRBD2 (6 bases). Germline values: CDR1 LNHNV, CDR2 YYDKDF (reference sequence). This CDR3 is built from 15 residues. Trimming pared 2 bases from V and 10 bases from J, leaving 18 bases between. The CDR3 DNA follows: TGTGCCACCAGCAGATCGGGACTTGGAGCAGAAGAGCAGTTCTTC. Translated: CATSRSGLGAEEQFF.

The chain carries TRBV5-4 and TRBJ2-7; 11 bases line up with TRBD2. The ends lost 2 bases at V and 1 base at J; junction bases unmatched: 2. Germline V gene lookup returns CDR1 SGHNT and CDR2 YYREEE (reference sequence). The CDR3 has 15 residues. In DNA, the CDR3 is TGTGCCAGCAGCTTTAGCGGGAGGGCTTCCTACGAGCAGTACTTC. Protein: CASSFSGRASYEQYF.

J is TRBJ2-7 and V is TRBV28; 11 bases are shared with TRBD2. Germline loops: CDR1 MDHEN, CDR2 SYDVKM. Germline trimming cut 5 bases from V and 3 bases from J; bases unmatched to any gene: 9. The CDR3 extends over 16 amino acids. Here the CDR3 reads CASSVDLLAGDYEQYF. CDR3 DNA sequence: TGTGCCAGCAGTGTCGATTTACTAGCGGGAGACTACGAGCAGTACTTC.

The chain links TRBV6-6 to TRBJ2-7; a possible D gene is TRBD1 (5 bases). Trimming left V 7 bases short and J 0 bases short, with 10 bases between. The CDR3 consists of 13 residues. In germline, CDR1 is MNHNY, CDR2 SVGAGI (reference sequence). The CDR3 nucleotides are TGTGCCAGCACCAGGGTAGGCTCCTACGAGCAGTACTTC. This codes for CASTRVGSYEQYF.

V is TRBV4-2 and J is TRBJ2-5; D remains unclear. The DNA end lines up better with TRBJ2-7; the J call may be wrong. CDR1 and CDR2 from the germline V gene are LGHNA and YNFKEQ. This CDR3 comprises 16 residues. The CDR3 DNA sequence: TGTGCCAGCAGTCCTCACCTTGACATACCCACCTACGAGCAGTACTTC. Residues: CASSPHLDIPTYEQYF.

This clone showed up just a few times. The chain combines TRBV5-1 with TRBJ1-1; D not certain. The germline CDR1 and CDR2 sequences are SGHRS and YFSETQ. V was clipped by 4 bases and J by 1 base, with 14 bases between them. The CDR3 spans 15 residues. The CDR3 bases are TGCGCCAGCAGCACCAGGCCCCTTAAGAACACTGAAGCTTTCTTT. It specifies CASSTRPLKNTEAFF.

The sample holds a few counts of this clone. J is TRBJ2-2 and V is TRBV5-3, with no clear D. TRBV5-3 is filed as an ORF, its function uncertain. The CDR3 loop spans 15 amino acids. V was shortened by 4 bases and J by 1 base, with 11 bases between the two germline ends. The CDR3 region has the DNA TGTGCCAGAAGCCCCCAGGCCCGGAACACCGGGGAGCTGTTTTTT. Translating gives CARSPQARNTGELFF.

The chain links TRBV5-6 to TRBJ1-5, with 7 bases lining up with TRBD1. With 1 base clipped from V and 5 bases from J, the junction kept 6 bases outside the gene matches. Germline lookup yields CDR1 SGHDT and CDR2 YYEEEE. The length of the CDR3 is 15 residues. The CDR3 region has the DNA TGTGCCAGCAGCTTGAGTGGGACAGTTGATCAGCCCCAGCATTTT. Translating it yields CASSLSGTVDQPQHF.

Worth noting for this clone: One end of the junction is discordant with germline, which a read error may explain. This sequence joins TRBV4-1 and TRBJ2-1; TRBD2 aligns across 9 bases. This CDR3 has 17 residues. The germline V gene has CDR1 MGHRA and CDR2 YSYEKL. The CDR3 DNA reads as TGCGCCGGCAGCCAAGACCCCTGGGGCGGGAGGGACAATGAGCAGTTCTTC. This encodes CAGSQDPWGGRDNEQFF.

This chain connects TRBV28 to TRBJ2-7; D not certain. CDR3 length equals 12 residues. Germline V gene data show CDR1 as MDHEN and CDR2 as SYDVKM. Trimming stripped 5 bases from V and 5 bases from J, with 10 bases between. The CDR3 DNA is TGTGCCAGCAGTGCCTCCCGCGACGAGCAGTACTTC. This encodes CASSASRDEQYF.

The chain carries TRBV7-9 and TRBJ1-3; D unclear. CDR1 and CDR2 from the germline V gene are SEHNR and FQNEAQ (reference sequence). Trimming left V 5 bases short and J 7 bases short, with 12 bases between. This CDR3 has 13 residues. CDR3 sequence: CASSLQTGNTIYF. The CDR3 region has the DNA TGTGCCAGCAGCCTCCAGACGGGTAACACCATATATTTT.

This rearrangement joins TRBV5-1 to TRBJ2-6; weak D call: TRBD2 (5 bases). The CDR3 has 15 residues. CDR1 is SGHRS, CDR2 YFSETQ, per germline. Between the trimmed V and J ends, which lost 7 bases and 2 bases, there was a span of 13 bases. The CDR3: CASGPTGTGANVLTF. CDR3 DNA: TGCGCCAGCGGCCCAACCGGGACTGGGGCCAACGTCCTGACTTTC.

The gene calls are TRBV5-6 and TRBJ2-7, with a weak D call TRBD2 (6 bases). This CDR3 comprises 19 residues. Germline CDR1 is SGHDT and CDR2 is YYEEEE. The germline V and J ends were trimmed by 3 bases and 0 bases, with 25 bases remaining between them. In DNA form, the CDR3 reads TGTGCCAGCAGCTGGGGCTTGGGGGTTCGGGACTTGAGCTCCTACGAGCAGTACTTC. Residues: CASSWGLGVRDLSSYEQYF. Full variable domain (remainder filled in from reference TRBV5-6 and TRBJ2-7): DAGVTQSPTHLIKTRGQQVTLRCSPKSGHDTVSWYQQALGQGPQFIFQYYEEEERQRGNFPDRFSGHQFPNYSSELNVNALLLGDSALYLCASSWGLGVRDLSSYEQYFGPGTRLTVT.

The gene calls are TRBV19 and TRBJ1-2, with 7 bases that match TRBD1. Germline V gives CDR1 LNHDA, CDR2 SQIVND (reference sequence). This CDR3 spans 15 amino acids. The V segment lost 1 base and the J segment 7 bases; nucleotides outside the gene matches: 9. The CDR3 here is CASSIAADRVSGYTF. The DNA of the CDR3 is TGTGCCAGTAGTATAGCGGCTGACAGGGTTAGTGGCTACACCTTC.

The gene calls are TRBV10-1 and TRBJ2-7; weak D call: TRBD2 (5 bases). With 2 bases removed from V and 2 bases from J, the gap between germline ends came to 10 bases. This CDR3 has 14 residues. CDR1 and CDR2 (germline): WNHNN, SYGVQD (reference sequence). CDR3 coding DNA: TGCGCCAGCAGTGAGGCTAGCAAGCCCTACGAGCAGTACTTC. As protein: CASSEASKPYEQYF.

On this clone: Other DNA sequences in the same sample also yield this CDR3. This sequence joins TRBV2 and TRBJ2-7, with D possibly being TRBD2 (6 bases). Trimming removed 3 bases from V and 5 bases from J, with 11 bases in between. Germline-derived CDR1 and CDR2 are SNHLY and FYNNEI. The CDR3 extends over 13 amino acids. This CDR3 reads CASSDWRVDEQYF. The CDR3 region has the DNA TGTGCCAGCAGTGATTGGAGGGTCGACGAGCAGTACTTC.

The rearrangement links TRBV5-1 to TRBJ2-4, with TRBD1 matching over 8 bases. The V and J ends lost 2 bases and 2 bases, in that order; junction bases with no gene match: 9. Germline CDR1 SGHRS, CDR2 YFSETQ. The length of the CDR3 is 17 residues. In DNA form, the CDR3 reads TGCGCCAGCAGCTTCATGGACAGGGTGGATCCCAAAAACATTCAGTACTTC. The encoded protein is CASSFMDRVDPKNIQYF.

The chain recombines TRBV5-6 with TRBJ1-6; no firm D call. Germline V gene lookup returns CDR1 SGHDT and CDR2 YYEEEE. Trimming cost V 4 bases and J 2 bases, with 10 bases left between them. The CDR3 length is 15 residues. In DNA form, the CDR3 reads TGTGCCAGCAGCCTCCTGAGGACCTATAATTCACCCCTCCACTTT. Residues: CASSLLRTYNSPLHF.

This clone was picked up a small number of times. V usage is TRBV7-2 and J usage is TRBJ1-5; maybe TRBD1 (5 bases). V was clipped by 5 bases and J by 1 base, with 12 bases between them. Germline V CDR1 and CDR2: SGHTA, FQGNSA. CDR3 size: 15 residues. The CDR3 sequence: CASSLVTGSNQPQHF. The CDR3 DNA follows: TGTGCCAGCAGCCTTGTCACAGGAAGCAATCAGCCCCAGCATTTT.